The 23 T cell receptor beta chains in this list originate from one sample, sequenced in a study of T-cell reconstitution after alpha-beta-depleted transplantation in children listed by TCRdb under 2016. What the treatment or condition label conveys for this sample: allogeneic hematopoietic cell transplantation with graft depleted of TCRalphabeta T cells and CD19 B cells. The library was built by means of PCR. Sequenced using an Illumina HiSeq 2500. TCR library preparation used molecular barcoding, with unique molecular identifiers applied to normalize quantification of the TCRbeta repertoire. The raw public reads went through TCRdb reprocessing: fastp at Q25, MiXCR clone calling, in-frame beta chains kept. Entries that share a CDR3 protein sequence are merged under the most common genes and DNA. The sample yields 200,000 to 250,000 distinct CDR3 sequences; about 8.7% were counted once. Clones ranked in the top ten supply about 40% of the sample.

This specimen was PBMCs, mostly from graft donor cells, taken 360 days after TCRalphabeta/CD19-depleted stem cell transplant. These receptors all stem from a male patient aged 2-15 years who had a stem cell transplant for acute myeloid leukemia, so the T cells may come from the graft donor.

The CDR3, as DNA: TGTGCCAGCCATAACTCCGCCGGGACTAGTACTACCGGGGAGCTGTTTTTT. The encoded protein is CASHNSAGTSTTGELFF. J is TRBJ2-2 and V is TRBV7-2, with 8 bases identical to TRBD2. This CDR3 has 17 residues. Germline CDR1 and CDR2: SGHTA and FQGNSA. With 8 bases clipped from V and 5 bases from J, the junction kept 16 bases outside the gene matches.

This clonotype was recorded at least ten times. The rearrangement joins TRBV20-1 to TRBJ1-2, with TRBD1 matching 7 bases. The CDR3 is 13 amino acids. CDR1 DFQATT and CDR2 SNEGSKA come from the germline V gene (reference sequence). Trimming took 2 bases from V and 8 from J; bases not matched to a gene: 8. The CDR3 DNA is TGCAGTGCTAGATCCCACCCAGGGGGAGGCTACACCTTC. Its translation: CSARSHPGGGYTF.

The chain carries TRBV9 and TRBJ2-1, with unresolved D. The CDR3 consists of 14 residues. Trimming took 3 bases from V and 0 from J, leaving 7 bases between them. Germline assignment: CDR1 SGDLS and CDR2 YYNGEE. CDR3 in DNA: TGTGCCAGCAGCGCCCTGAGCTCCTACAATGAGCAGTTCTTC. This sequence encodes CASSALSSYNEQFF.

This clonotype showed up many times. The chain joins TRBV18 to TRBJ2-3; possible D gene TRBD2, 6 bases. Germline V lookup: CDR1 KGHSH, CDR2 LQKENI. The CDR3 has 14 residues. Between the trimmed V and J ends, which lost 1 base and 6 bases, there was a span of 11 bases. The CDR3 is CASSPRGDVDTQYF. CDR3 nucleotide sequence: TGTGCCAGCTCACCACGGGGGGACGTGGATACGCAGTATTTT.

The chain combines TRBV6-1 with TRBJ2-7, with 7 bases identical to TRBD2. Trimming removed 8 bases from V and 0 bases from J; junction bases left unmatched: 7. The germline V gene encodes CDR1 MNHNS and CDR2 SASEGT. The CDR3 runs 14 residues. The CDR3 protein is CASGSAGDSYEQYF. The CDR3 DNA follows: TGTGCCAGCGGGTCCGCGGGGGACTCCTACGAGCAGTACTTC.

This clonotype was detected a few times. CDR3 region: CATSEYTDTQYF. As DNA, the CDR3 is TGTGCCACCAGTGAATACACAGATACGCAGTATTTT. The chain carries TRBV24-1 and TRBJ2-3; no definite D call. The V end lost 4 bases, the J end lost 2 bases, and 3 bases lay between the germline ends. Germline V gene data show CDR1 as KGHDR and CDR2 as SFDVKD. The CDR3 has 12 amino acids.

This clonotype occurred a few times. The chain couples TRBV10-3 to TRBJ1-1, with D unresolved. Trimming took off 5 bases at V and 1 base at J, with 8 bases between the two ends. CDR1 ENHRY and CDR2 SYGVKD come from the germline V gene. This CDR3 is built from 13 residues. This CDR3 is CAISSEGNTEAFF. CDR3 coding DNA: TGTGCCATCAGTTCAGAGGGGAACACTGAAGCTTTCTTT.

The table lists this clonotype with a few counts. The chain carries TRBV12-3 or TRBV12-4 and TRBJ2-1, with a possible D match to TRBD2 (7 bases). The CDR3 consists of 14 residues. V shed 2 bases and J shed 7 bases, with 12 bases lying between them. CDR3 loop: CASSLRRGGNEQFF. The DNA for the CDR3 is TGTGCCAGCAGTTTAAGGAGGGGGGGGAATGAGCAGTTCTTC.

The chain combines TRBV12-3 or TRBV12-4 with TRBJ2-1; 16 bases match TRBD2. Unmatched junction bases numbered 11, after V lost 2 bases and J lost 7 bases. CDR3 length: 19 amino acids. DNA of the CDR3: TGTGCCAGCAGTTTAAGGGCAGGGACTAGCGGGAGGGCCGGAAATGAGCAGTTCTTC. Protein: CASSLRAGTSGRAGNEQFF.

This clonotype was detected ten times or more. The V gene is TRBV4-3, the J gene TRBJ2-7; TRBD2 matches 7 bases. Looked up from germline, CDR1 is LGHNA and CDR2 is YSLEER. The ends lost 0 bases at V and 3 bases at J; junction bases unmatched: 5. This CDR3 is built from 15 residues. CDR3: CASSQDLASGYEQYF. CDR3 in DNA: TGCGCCAGCAGCCAAGATCTTGCTAGCGGCTACGAGCAGTACTTC.

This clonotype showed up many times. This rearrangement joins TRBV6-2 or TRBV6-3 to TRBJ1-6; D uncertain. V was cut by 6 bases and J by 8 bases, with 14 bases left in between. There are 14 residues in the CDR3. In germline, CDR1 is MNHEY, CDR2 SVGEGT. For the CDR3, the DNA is TGTGCCAGCAGACCCACACGTCCGGATTCACCCCTCCACTTT. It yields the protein CASRPTRPDSPLHF.

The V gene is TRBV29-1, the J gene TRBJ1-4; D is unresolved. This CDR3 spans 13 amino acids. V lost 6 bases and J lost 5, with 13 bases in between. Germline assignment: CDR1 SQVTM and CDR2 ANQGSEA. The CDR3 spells CSVQSALNEKLFF. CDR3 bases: TGCAGCGTCCAATCCGCCCTGAATGAAAAACTGTTTTTT.

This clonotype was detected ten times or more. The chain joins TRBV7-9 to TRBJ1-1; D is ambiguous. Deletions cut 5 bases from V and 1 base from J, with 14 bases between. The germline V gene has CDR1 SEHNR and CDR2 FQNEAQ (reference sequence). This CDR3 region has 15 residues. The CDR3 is CASSQITTRNTEAFF. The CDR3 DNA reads TGTGCCAGCAGCCAAATAACCACACGGAACACTGAAGCTTTCTTT.

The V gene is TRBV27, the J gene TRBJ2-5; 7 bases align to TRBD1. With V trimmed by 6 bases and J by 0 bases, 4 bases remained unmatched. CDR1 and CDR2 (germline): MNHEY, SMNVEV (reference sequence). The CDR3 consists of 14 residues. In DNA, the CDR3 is TGTGCCAGCAGCGCAGGGGGTCACCAAGAGACCCAGTACTTC. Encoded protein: CASSAGGHQETQYF.

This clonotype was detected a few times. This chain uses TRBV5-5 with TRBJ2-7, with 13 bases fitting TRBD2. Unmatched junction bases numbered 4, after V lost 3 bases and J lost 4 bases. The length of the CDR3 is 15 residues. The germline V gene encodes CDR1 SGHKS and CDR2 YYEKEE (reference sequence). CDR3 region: CASSSPGLAGYEQYF. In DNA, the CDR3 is TGTGCCAGCAGCTCCCCGGGACTAGCGGGGTACGAGCAGTACTTC.

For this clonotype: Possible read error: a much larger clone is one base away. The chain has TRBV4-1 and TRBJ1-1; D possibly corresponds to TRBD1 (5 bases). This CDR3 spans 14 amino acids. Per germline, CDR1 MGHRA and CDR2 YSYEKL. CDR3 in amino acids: CSSSQGLMNTEAFF. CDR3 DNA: TGCTCCAGCAGCCAGGGACTGATGAACACTGAAGCTTTCTTT.

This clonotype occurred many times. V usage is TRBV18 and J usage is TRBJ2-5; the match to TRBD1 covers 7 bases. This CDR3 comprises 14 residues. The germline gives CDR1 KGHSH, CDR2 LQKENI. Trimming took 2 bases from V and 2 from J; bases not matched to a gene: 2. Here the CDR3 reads CASSPTGVQETQYF. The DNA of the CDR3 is TGTGCCAGCTCACCAACAGGGGTACAAGAGACCCAGTACTTC. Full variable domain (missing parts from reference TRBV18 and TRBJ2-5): NAGVMQNPRHLVRRRGQEARLRCSPMKGHSHVYWYRQLPEEGLKFMVYLQKENIIDESGMPKERFSAEFPKEGPSILRIQQVVRGDSAAYFCASSPTGVQETQYFGPGTRLLVL.

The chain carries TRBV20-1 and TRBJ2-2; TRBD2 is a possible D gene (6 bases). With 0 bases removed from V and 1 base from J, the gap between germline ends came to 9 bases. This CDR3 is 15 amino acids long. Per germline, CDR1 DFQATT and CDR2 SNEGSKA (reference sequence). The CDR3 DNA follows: TGCAGTGCTAGAGATTTCGGGGGGAACACCGGGGAGCTGTTTTTT. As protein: CSARDFGGNTGELFF.

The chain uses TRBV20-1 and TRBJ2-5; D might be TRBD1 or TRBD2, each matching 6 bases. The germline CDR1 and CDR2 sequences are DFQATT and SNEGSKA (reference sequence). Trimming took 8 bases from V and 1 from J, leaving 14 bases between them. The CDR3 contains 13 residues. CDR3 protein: CSLSEGVQETQYF. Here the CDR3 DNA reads TGCAGTCTATCGGAGGGGGTCCAAGAGACCCAGTACTTC.

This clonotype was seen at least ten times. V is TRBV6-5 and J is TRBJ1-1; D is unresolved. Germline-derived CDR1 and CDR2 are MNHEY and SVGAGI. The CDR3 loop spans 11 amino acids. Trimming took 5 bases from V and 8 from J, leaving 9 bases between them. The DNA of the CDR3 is TGTGCCAGCAGTATGGGGATAGAAGCTTTCTTT. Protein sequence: CASSMGIEAFF.

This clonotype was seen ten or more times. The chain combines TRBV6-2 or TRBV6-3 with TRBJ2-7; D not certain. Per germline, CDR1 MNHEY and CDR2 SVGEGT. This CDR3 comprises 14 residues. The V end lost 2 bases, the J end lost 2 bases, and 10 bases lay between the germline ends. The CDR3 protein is CASSYPDGTYEQYF. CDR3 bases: TGTGCCAGCAGTTACCCGGACGGAACCTACGAGCAGTACTTC.

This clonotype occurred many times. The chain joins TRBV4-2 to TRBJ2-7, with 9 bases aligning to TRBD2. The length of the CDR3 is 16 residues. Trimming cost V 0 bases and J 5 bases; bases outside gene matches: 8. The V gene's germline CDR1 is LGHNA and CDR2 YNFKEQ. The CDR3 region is CASSQDLAGWGHEQYF. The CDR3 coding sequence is TGTGCCAGCAGCCAAGATCTAGCGGGATGGGGGCACGAGCAGTACTTC.

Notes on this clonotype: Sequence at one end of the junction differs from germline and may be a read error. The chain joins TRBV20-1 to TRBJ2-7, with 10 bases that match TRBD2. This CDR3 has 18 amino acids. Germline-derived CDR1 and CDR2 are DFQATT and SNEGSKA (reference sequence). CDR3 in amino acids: CCARDLTASGRSLDEQYF. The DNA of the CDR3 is TGCTGTGCTAGAGATCTGACGGCTAGCGGGAGATCTTTGGACGAGCAGTACTTC.